These T cell receptor beta chains were read from a single sample in a study of blood T cell repertoires in COVID-19. The table came from immunoSEQ multiplex PCR; TCRdb's copy has only in-frame clones and leaves some out. The sample includes under 250,000 clones, around four fifths of them seen just once. Material for sequencing was peripheral blood. The receptors derive from a man aged 25-45 years who had recovered from COVID-19. CDR3s include the opening cysteine and the closing phenylalanine or tryptophan. Fields, in order: J gene, V gene, D gene, CDR3 length, clone size, CDR3 DNA, CDR3 protein. D genes are given only for firm matches. Expanded clones get a size class; other rows say once, few or many, or leave the size out.

J: TRBJ2-6
V: TRBV12-3/TRBV12-4
D: .
length: 12
size: .
DNA: TGTGCCAGCACTGGGACACTCAACGTCCTGACTTTC
CDR3: CASTGTLNVLTF

J: TRBJ1-6
V: TRBV2
D: .
length: 12
size: .
DNA: TGTGCCAGCAGGCCGCGGAATTCACCCCTCCACTTT
CDR3: CASRPRNSPLHF

J: TRBJ1-2
V: TRBV28
D: .
length: 15
size: .
DNA: TGTGCCAGCAGTTTACTCGACAAAACTAACTATGGCTACACCTTC
CDR3: CASSLLDKTNYGYTF

J: TRBJ1-2
V: TRBV6-5
D: .
length: 13
size: .
DNA: TGTGCCAGCATGGGAGCCAACCGAGATGGCTACACCTTC
CDR3: CASMGANRDGYTF

J: TRBJ2-5
V: TRBV6-5
D: TRBD2
length: 15
size: .
DNA: TGTGCCAGCAGGGCGCGGGGGGCCTTCCAAGAGACCCAGTACTTC
CDR3: CASRARGAFQETQYF

J: TRBJ1-2
V: TRBV9
D: .
length: 14
size: .
DNA: TGTGCCAGCAGCGTAGATGAGGGAAACTATGGCTACACCTTC
CDR3: CASSVDEGNYGYTF

J: TRBJ1-1
V: TRBV2
D: TRBD1
length: 15
size: once
DNA: TGTGCCAGCATAGGCAGGGGGCACCAGAACACTGAAGCTTTCTTT
CDR3: CASIGRGHQNTEAFF

J: TRBJ1-5
V: TRBV15
D: .
length: 12
size: .
DNA: TGTGCCACCAAAACGAGGAATCAGCCCCAGCATTTT
CDR3: CATKTRNQPQHF

J: TRBJ2-1
V: TRBV29-1
D: TRBD2
length: 15
size: .
DNA: TGCAGCGCCGGAGTGGCGGGGGGAGGGGACAATGAGCAGTTCTTC
CDR3: CSAGVAGGGDNEQFF

J: TRBJ2-7
V: TRBV7-9
D: TRBD1
length: 13
size: .
DNA: TGTGCCAGCAGCTCGACAGGGCCCTACGAGCAGTACTTC
CDR3: CASSSTGPYEQYF

J: TRBJ1-3
V: TRBV6-5
D: .
length: 14
size: .
DNA: TGTGCCAGCAGTTCCAGCGGCTCTGGAAACACCATATATTTT
CDR3: CASSSSGSGNTIYF

J: TRBJ1-4
V: TRBV5-6
D: .
length: 15
size: .
DNA: TGTGCCAGCAGCCCTAGACCGGGTCCTAATGAAAAACTGTTTTTT
CDR3: CASSPRPGPNEKLFF

J: TRBJ1-3
V: TRBV3-1/TRBV3-2
D: .
length: 15
size: .
DNA: TGTGCCAGCAGCCAAGACCCGGGCTCTGGAAACACCATATATTTT
CDR3: CASSQDPGSGNTIYF

J: TRBJ2-7
V: TRBV15
D: TRBD1
length: 16
size: .
DNA: TGTGCCACCAGCAGAGGTAGAGGACAGGGGTCCTACGAGCAGTACTTC
CDR3: CATSRGRGQGSYEQYF

J: TRBJ1-2
V: TRBV6-5
D: TRBD1
length: 14
size: .
DNA: TGTGCCAGCACCCCGGGACAGGGGGCGCATGGCTACACCTTC
CDR3: CASTPGQGAHGYTF

J: TRBJ1-6
V: TRBV27
D: TRBD1
length: 21
size: .
DNA: TGTGCCAGCAGTTTATTAGTTACGGGTGGGGCTGGGGGACAGGGGGATTCACCCCTCCACTTT
CDR3: CASSLLVTGGAGGQGDSPLHF

J: TRBJ1-2
V: TRBV2
D: .
length: 11
size: .
DNA: TGTGCCAGCAGGGCAGACTATGGCTACACCTTC
CDR3: CASRADYGYTF

J: TRBJ1-5
V: TRBV21-1
D: .
length: 18
size: .
DNA: TGTGCCAGCAGCGTATCGCGGCCCGGACAGGGTAGAAATCAGCCCCAGCATTTT
CDR3: CASSVSRPGQGRNQPQHF

J: TRBJ1-1
V: TRBV14
D: TRBD1
length: 16
size: .
DNA: TGTGCCAGCAGCCGAGCGACTGACAGGGCTAGGACTGAAGCTTTCTTT
CDR3: CASSRATDRARTEAFF

J: TRBJ1-2
V: TRBV27
D: TRBD1
length: 18
size: .
DNA: TGTGCCAGCAGTCCCCTTGGGACAGGGGATTTCCGTCGGGCTGGCTACACCTTC
CDR3: CASSPLGTGDFRRAGYTF

J: TRBJ1-6
V: TRBV6-6
D: .
length: 15
size: once
DNA: TGTGCCAGCAGTGACCCTGGACGGACGGGATCACCCCTCCACTTT
CDR3: CASSDPGRTGSPLHF

J: TRBJ1-1
V: TRBV4-1
D: TRBD1
length: 22
size: .
DNA: TGCGCCAGCAGCCAAGATTTGTGGGCCCGGGACAGGGTTATTTTCCGGAACACTGAAGCTTTCTTT
CDR3: CASSQDLWARDRVIFRNTEAFF

J: TRBJ2-2
V: TRBV24-1
D: .
length: 13
size: .
DNA: TGTGCCAGCCGAAGGGGCGGCACCGGGGAGCTGTTTTTT
CDR3: CASRRGGTGELFF

J: TRBJ1-4
V: TRBV5-1
D: .
length: 14
size: .
DNA: TGCGCCAGCAGCTTGGCACATGGTAATGAAAAACTGTTTTTT
CDR3: CASSLAHGNEKLFF

J: TRBJ2-1
V: TRBV6-6
D: .
length: 14
size: once
DNA: TGTGCCAGCAGTGGCACGCAACAGGGTAATGAGCAGTTCTTC
CDR3: CASSGTQQGNEQFF

J: TRBJ1-6
V: TRBV7-8
D: TRBD1
length: 15
size: .
DNA: TGTGCCAGCAGCTTCCGCCGGACAGGCGATTCACCCCTCCACTTT
CDR3: CASSFRRTGDSPLHF

J: TRBJ2-3
V: TRBV4-2
D: TRBD1
length: 15
size: .
DNA: TGTGCCAGCAGCCTAGGACAGGGGGGCACAGATACGCAGTATTTT
CDR3: CASSLGQGGTDTQYF

J: TRBJ2-3
V: TRBV6-1
D: .
length: 15
size: .
DNA: TGTGCCAGCAGTGAGTCGACAGGCTCCACAGATACGCAGTATTTT
CDR3: CASSESTGSTDTQYF

J: TRBJ2-4
V: TRBV9
D: .
length: 12
size: .
DNA: TGTGCCAGCAGCGGGCAAAAAAACATTCAGTACTTC
CDR3: CASSGQKNIQYF

J: TRBJ1-2
V: TRBV15
D: .
length: 14
size: .
DNA: TGTGCCACCAGCAGACGAGCCAAGAACTATGGCTACACCTTC
CDR3: CATSRRAKNYGYTF

J: TRBJ1-1
V: TRBV7-2
D: .
length: 14
size: .
DNA: TGTGCCAGCCGCCTGGGGCCGACTAACACTGAAGCTTTCTTT
CDR3: CASRLGPTNTEAFF

J: TRBJ2-3
V: TRBV3-1/TRBV3-2
D: .
length: 16
size: .
DNA: TGTGCCAGCAGCCAGCGGAGCAGGGGCGAGGCAGATACGCAGTATTTT
CDR3: CASSQRSRGEADTQYF

J: TRBJ1-6
V: TRBV27
D: TRBD1
length: 18
size: .
DNA: TGTGCCAGCAGTTTATCGGGGGGAGTCAGACAGGGGGAATCACCCCTCCACTTT
CDR3: CASSLSGGVRQGESPLHF

J: TRBJ2-7
V: TRBV18
D: .
length: 15
size: .
DNA: TGTGCCAGCTCAGCGACAGATTCGACTTCCTACGAGCAGTACTTC
CDR3: CASSATDSTSYEQYF

J: TRBJ1-2
V: TRBV12-3/TRBV12-4
D: TRBD1
length: 13
size: few
DNA: TGTGCCAGCAGTTTAGCTACAGGGGAGGTCTACACCTTC
CDR3: CASSLATGEVYTF

J: TRBJ2-2
V: TRBV6-5
D: .
length: 13
size: .
DNA: TGTGCCAGCAGGACGGGAATCACCGGGGAGCTGTTTTTT
CDR3: CASRTGITGELFF

J: TRBJ2-7
V: TRBV5-5
D: .
length: 14
size: few
DNA: TGTGCCAGCAGCTTGGAGCTTAGAACCTACGAGCAGTACTTC
CDR3: CASSLELRTYEQYF

J: TRBJ1-4
V: TRBV18
D: TRBD1
length: 16
size: .
DNA: TGTGCCAGCTCCGCGACAGGGGGCGCGGAGCGCGAAAAACTGTTTTTT
CDR3: CASSATGGAEREKLFF

J: TRBJ2-4
V: TRBV7-9
D: .
length: 16
size: .
DNA: TGTGCCAGCAGTCCAAGCGAAGCCACAACCAAAAACATTCAGTACTTC
CDR3: CASSPSEATTKNIQYF

J: TRBJ1-1
V: TRBV19
D: .
length: 14
size: once
DNA: TGTGCCAGTAGTATGAGGGCTATGAACACTGAAGCTTTCTTT
CDR3: CASSMRAMNTEAFF

J: TRBJ1-1
V: TRBV7-9
D: TRBD1
length: 15
size: .
DNA: TGTGCCAGCAGCTTTATCCAGGGGGAAGTCACTGAAGCTTTCTTT
CDR3: CASSFIQGEVTEAFF

J: TRBJ1-5
V: TRBV6-6
D: .
length: 12
size: .
DNA: TGTGCCAGCAGCCCCCGGGACTGGTTCCAGCATTTT
CDR3: CASSPRDWFQHF

J: TRBJ2-4
V: TRBV11-2
D: .
length: 16
size: .
DNA: TGTGCCAGCAGCTTAGTTTCGGGCAGGGGTAAAGGAATTCAGTACTTC
CDR3: CASSLVSGRGKGIQYF

J: TRBJ1-1
V: TRBV7-8
D: .
length: 14
size: .
DNA: TGTGCCAGCAGGCAGACAGGAATGAACACTGAAGCTTTCTTT
CDR3: CASRQTGMNTEAFF

J: TRBJ1-6
V: TRBV11-2
D: TRBD1
length: 16
size: .
DNA: TGTGCCAGCAGCTTCCCTCGACAGGGGACCCCTTCACCCCTCCACTTT
CDR3: CASSFPRQGTPSPLHF

J: TRBJ1-1
V: TRBV29-1
D: .
length: 15
size: .
DNA: TGCAGCGCTACCCGCTTTGACTTAATGAACACTGAAGCTTTCTTT
CDR3: CSATRFDLMNTEAFF

J: TRBJ2-2
V: TRBV4-1
D: .
length: 13
size: few
DNA: TGCGCCAGCAGCCTCCAGGGCGGCGGGGAGCTGTTTTTT
CDR3: CASSLQGGGELFF

J: TRBJ2-3
V: TRBV2
D: TRBD2
length: 14
size: .
DNA: TGTGCCAGCAATCTAGCGGGGGGGCGTCATACGCAGTATTTT
CDR3: CASNLAGGRHTQYF

J: TRBJ2-1
V: TRBV2
D: .
length: 13
size: once
DNA: TGTGCCAGCGCTATTCTAGTTTTTGGTGAGCAGTTCTTC
CDR3: CASAILVFGEQFF

J: TRBJ1-1
V: TRBV7-9
D: TRBD1
length: 15
size: .
DNA: TGTGCCAGCAGCTTAGGACAGGGGACCGCGACTGAAGCTTTCTTT
CDR3: CASSLGQGTATEAFF

J: TRBJ1-1
V: TRBV27
D: .
length: 14
size: .
DNA: TGTGCCAGCCTAAATAGGGACAACCGTGGTGAAGCTTTCTTT
CDR3: CASLNRDNRGEAFF

J: TRBJ1-2
V: TRBV9
D: .
length: 15
size: .
DNA: TGTGCCAGCAGCGTAGGGGTCCGGAGCGGCTATGGCTACACCTTC
CDR3: CASSVGVRSGYGYTF

J: TRBJ2-7
V: TRBV29-1
D: TRBD1
length: 12
size: .
DNA: TGCAGCGTTGTGGGGGACAGTTACGAGCAGTACTTC
CDR3: CSVVGDSYEQYF

J: TRBJ2-7
V: TRBV5-4
D: TRBD1
length: 16
size: .
DNA: TGTGCCAGCAGCTCAATTACCGGGACAGGGGCCTACGAGCAGTACTTC
CDR3: CASSSITGTGAYEQYF

J: TRBJ2-5
V: TRBV10-3
D: TRBD1
length: 14
size: .
DNA: TGTGCCGTTTCTTACGGTACAGGGGCCGAGACCCAGTACTTC
CDR3: CAVSYGTGAETQYF